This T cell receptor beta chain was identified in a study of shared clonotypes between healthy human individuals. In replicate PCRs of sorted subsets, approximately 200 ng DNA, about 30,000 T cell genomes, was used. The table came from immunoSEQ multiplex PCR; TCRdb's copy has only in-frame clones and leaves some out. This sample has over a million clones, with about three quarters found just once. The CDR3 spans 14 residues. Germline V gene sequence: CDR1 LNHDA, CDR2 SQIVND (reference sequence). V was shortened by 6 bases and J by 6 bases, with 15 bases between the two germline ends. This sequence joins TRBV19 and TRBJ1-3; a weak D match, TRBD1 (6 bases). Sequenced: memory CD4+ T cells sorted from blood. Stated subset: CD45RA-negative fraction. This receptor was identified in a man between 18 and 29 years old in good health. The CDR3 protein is CASSPKDRANTIYF. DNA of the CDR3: TGTGCCAGTAGCCCAAAGGACAGAGCAAACACCATATATTTT.